This is a list of T cell receptor beta chains from one sample in a study of shared clonotypes between healthy human individuals. The assay was immunoSEQ multiplex PCR, and TCRdb's table has in-frame clones only and misses some. The table shows over 850,000 clones, with roughly 74% occurring only once. Sequenced input: memory CD4+ T cells from PBMCs. These receptors all come from a man younger than 30 in good health. Some clones in this sample may be carry-over from other donors' samples. Both conserved end residues are part of each CDR3. A D gene is named only where the DNA matches it firmly. For some rows the clone size is stated as once, few or many, or as a class when expanded; others skip it.

>TRBD1|TRBJ1-5|NA|TRBV19
TGTGCCAGTAGTCTACCGACCGGGCAGGGGGTTACGCCCCAGCATTTT
CASSLPTGQGVTPQHF
>NA|TRBJ1-2|NA|TRBV28
TGTGCCAGCAGCCGCGTCCCTGAGTACTATGGCTACACCTTC
CASSRVPEYYGYTF
>NA|TRBJ2-1|NA|TRBV13
TGTGCCAGCAGCTTACGTCTTGGCGGGGCAAATGAGCAGTTCTTC
CASSLRLGGANEQFF
>NA|TRBJ1-2|NA|TRBV18
TGTGCCAGCTCACAGGGGTCGAGCTACACCTTC
CASSQGSSYTF
>NA|TRBJ2-5|NA|TRBV7-3
TGTGCCAGCAGCCAAGGAGCCCAAGAGACCCAGTACTTC
CASSQGAQETQYF
>TRBD1|TRBJ2-7|NA|TRBV7-2
TGTGCCAGCAGCTCTAGGACAGGGGATAACCCCTACGAGCAGTACTTC
CASSSRTGDNPYEQYF
>NA|TRBJ1-1|once|TRBV5-4
TGTGCCAGCAGCTTTTTTAGTACTGAAGCTTTCTTT
CASSFFSTEAFF
>NA|TRBJ2-1|NA|TRBV6-6
TGTGCCAGCAATCTCGCGGGGAACTACAATGAGCAGTTCTTC
CASNLAGNYNEQFF
>NA|TRBJ2-6|NA|TRBV4-2
TGTGCCAGCAGCCGCTCAGCCCAGGGTGGGTCTGGGGCCAACGTCCTGACTTTC
CASSRSAQGGSGANVLTF
>TRBD2|TRBJ2-1|NA|TRBV29-1
TGCAGCGTGCGGACTAGCGGGAGGAGTGAGCAGTTCTTC
CSVRTSGRSEQFF
>TRBD2|TRBJ2-5|NA|TRBV5-1
TGCGCCAGCAGCTTGGCGCTAGCGGTCAAAGAGACCCAGTACTTC
CASSLALAVKETQYF
>NA|TRBJ2-1|NA|TRBV7-3
TGTGCCAGCAGTCGTACCCCTCTAGCGTCGGGCAACAATGAGCAGTTCTTC
CASSRTPLASGNNEQFF
>NA|TRBJ1-2|NA|TRBV2
TGTGCCAGCAGTCCCACCGGACGGCCCTATGGCTACACCTTC
CASSPTGRPYGYTF
>TRBD1|TRBJ1-1|few|TRBV2
TGTGCCAGCAGTGTAACAGGGGTTCGCACTGAAGCTTTCTTT
CASSVTGVRTEAFF
>NA|TRBJ1-5|once|TRBV5-4
TGTGCCAGCAGCTTAGGAGGGCCCGATAGCAATCAGCCCCAGCATTTT
CASSLGGPDSNQPQHF
>NA|TRBJ1-1|NA|TRBV28
TGTGCCAGCAGAATTACAGGGCTACGAGGAATGAACACTGAAGCTTTCTTT
CASRITGLRGMNTEAFF
>NA|TRBJ1-5|NA|TRBV28
TGTGCCAGCAGCCTCCCGGGGACCTTGGACCAGCCCCAGCATTTT
CASSLPGTLDQPQHF
>NA|TRBJ2-3|once|TRBV14
TGTGCCAGCAGCCAAGACCATTTGCGGGATACGCAGTATTTT
CASSQDHLRDTQYF
>TRBD1|TRBJ1-5|few|TRBV9
TGTGCCAGCAGCCCAGGGGGCGAGGGCAATCAGCCCCAGCATTTT
CASSPGGEGNQPQHF
>NA|TRBJ1-4|NA|TRBV28
TGTGCCAGCAGTACAGGGCAGTCTAATGAAAAACTGTTTTTT
CASSTGQSNEKLFF
>TRBD2|TRBJ2-7|NA|TRBV4-2
TGTGCCAGCAGCCAAGACTCTGGCCCTAGCGGGGCCTACGAGCAGTACTTC
CASSQDSGPSGAYEQYF
>TRBD1|TRBJ2-3|many|TRBV7-3
TGTGCCAGCAGCTTACAGGGGGCCCGGACAGATACGCAGTATTTT
CASSLQGARTDTQYF
>NA|TRBJ1-3|NA|TRBV4-3
TGCGCCAGCAGCCAGCGAAGCACAGGGATTGGAAACACCATATATTTT
CASSQRSTGIGNTIYF
>TRBD2|TRBJ2-7|NA|TRBV15
TGTGCCACCAGCCCAAGACTAGCTACCTACGAGCAGTACTTC
CATSPRLATYEQYF
>TRBD1|TRBJ1-2|NA|TRBV6-4
TGTGCCAGCAGTGAACAGGGGAACTATGGCTACACCTTC
CASSEQGNYGYTF
>NA|TRBJ2-3|few|TRBV18
TGTGCCAGCTCACCACCAGGGCGAAGCACAGATACGCAGTATTTT
CASSPPGRSTDTQYF
>TRBD2|TRBJ2-7|NA|TRBV27
TGTGCCAGCAGTAGAGGACTAGCGGGAGTGGGCGAGCAGTACTTC
CASSRGLAGVGEQYF